The sequence of this TCR beta chain was determined in a study of blood T cell repertoires in COVID-19. Clones were read by immunoSEQ multiplex PCR, and TCRdb kept only the in-frame ones, dropping some. The sample comprises roughly 140,000 clones, 81% of which are singletons, and around 8.5% rests with the top ten. This clone was seen more than once but under ten times. V lost 4 bases and J lost 1, with 12 bases in between. Looked up from germline, CDR1 is SGHDT and CDR2 is YYEEEE. This CDR3 is 16 amino acids long. The source is a human donor in a cohort sampled during active COVID-19. The chain has TRBV5-6 and TRBJ2-6; unclear D gene. The sequencing input was peripheral blood. CDR3 bases: TGTGCCAGCAGCCCCGTCCAGGTATCTGGGGCCAACGTCCTGACTTTC. Translation gives CASSPVQVSGANVLTF.